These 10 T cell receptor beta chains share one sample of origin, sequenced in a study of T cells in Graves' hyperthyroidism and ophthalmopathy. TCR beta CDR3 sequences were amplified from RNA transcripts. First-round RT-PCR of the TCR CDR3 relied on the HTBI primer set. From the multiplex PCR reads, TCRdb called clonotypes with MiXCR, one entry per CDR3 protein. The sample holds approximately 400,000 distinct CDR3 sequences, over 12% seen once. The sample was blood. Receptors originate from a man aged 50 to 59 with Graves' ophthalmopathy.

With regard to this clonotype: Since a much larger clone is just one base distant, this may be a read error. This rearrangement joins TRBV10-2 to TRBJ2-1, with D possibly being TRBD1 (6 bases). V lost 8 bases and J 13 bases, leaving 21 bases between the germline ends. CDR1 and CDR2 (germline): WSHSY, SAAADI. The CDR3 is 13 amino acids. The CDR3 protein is CASFGQFGETQFF. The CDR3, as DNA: TGCGCCAGCTTTGGACAGTTCGGGGAGACCCAGTTCTTC.

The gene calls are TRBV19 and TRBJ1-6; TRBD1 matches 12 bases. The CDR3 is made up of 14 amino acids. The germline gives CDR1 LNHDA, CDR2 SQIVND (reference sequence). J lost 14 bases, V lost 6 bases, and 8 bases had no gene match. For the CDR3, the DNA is TGTGCCAGTAGCCTTCGGGACAGGGGGCGATCCCTCCACTTT. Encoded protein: CASSLRDRGRSLHF.

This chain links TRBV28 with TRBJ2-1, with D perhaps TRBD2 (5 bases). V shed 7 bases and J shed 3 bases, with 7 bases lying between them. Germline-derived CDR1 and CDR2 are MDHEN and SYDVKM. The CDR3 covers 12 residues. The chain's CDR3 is CASNEGYNEQFF. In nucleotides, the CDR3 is TGTGCCAGCAACGAGGGCTACAATGAGCAGTTCTTC.

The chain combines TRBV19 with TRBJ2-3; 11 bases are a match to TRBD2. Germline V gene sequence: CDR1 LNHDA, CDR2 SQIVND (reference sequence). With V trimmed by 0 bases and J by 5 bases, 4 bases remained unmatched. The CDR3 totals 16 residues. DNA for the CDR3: TGTGCCAGTAGTATAGATCTAGCGGGAGGCTTAGATACGCAGTATTTT. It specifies CASSIDLAGGLDTQYF.

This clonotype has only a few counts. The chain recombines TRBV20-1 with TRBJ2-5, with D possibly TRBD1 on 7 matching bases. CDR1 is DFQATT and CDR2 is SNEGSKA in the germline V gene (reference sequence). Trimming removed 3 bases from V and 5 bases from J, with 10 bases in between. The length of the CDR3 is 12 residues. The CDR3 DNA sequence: TGCAGTGCTAGGTCAGGGGGGGAGACCCAGTACTTC. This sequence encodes CSARSGGETQYF.

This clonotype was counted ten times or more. CDR3 region: CSARLADEQFF. CDR3 nucleotides: TGCAGTGCTAGGTTAGCCGATGAGCAGTTCTTC. This chain connects TRBV20-1 to TRBJ2-1; no firm D call. From germline, CDR1 is DFQATT and CDR2 SNEGSKA (reference sequence). This CDR3 is built from 11 residues. Trimming left V 3 bases short and J 8 bases short, with 8 bases between.

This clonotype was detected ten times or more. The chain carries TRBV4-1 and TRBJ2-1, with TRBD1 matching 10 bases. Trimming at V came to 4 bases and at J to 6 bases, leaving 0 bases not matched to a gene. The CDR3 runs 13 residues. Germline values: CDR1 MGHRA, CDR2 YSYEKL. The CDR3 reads CASSRQGANEQFF. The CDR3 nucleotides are TGCGCCAGCAGCCGACAGGGGGCCAATGAGCAGTTCTTC.

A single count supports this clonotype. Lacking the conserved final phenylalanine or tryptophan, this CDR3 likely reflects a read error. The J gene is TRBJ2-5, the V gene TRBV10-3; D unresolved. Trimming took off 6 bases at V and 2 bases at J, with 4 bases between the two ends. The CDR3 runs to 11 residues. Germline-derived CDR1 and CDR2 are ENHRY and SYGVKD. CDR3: CAIRDQETQYS. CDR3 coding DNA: TGTGCCATCAGGGATCAAGAGACCCAGTACTCC.

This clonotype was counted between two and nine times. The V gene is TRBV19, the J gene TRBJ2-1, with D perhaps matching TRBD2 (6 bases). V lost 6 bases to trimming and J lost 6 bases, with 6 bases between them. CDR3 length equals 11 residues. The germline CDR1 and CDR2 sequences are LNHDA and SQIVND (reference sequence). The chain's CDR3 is CASRLANEQFF. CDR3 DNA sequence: TGTGCCAGTAGACTAGCCAATGAGCAGTTCTTC. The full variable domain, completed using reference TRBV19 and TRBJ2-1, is DGGITQSPKYLFRKEGQNVTLSCEQNLNHDAMYWYRQDPGQGLRLIYYSQIVNDFQKGDIAEGYSVSREKKESFPLTVTSAQKNPTAFYLCASRLANEQFFGPGTRLTVL.

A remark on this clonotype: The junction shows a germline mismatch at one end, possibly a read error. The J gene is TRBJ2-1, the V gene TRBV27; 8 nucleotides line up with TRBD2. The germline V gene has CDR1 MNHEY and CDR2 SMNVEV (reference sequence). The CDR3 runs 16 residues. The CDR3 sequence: CATSDYTGGPYNEQFF. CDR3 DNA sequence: TGTGCCACCAGTGATTATACGGGAGGGCCTTACAATGAGCAGTTCTTC.